What follows describes a single T cell receptor beta chain. The CDR3 loop spans 17 amino acids. The germline CDR1 and CDR2 sequences are MDHEN and SYDVKM. The V gene lost 8 bases and the J gene lost 1 base, with 23 bases spanning the gap. These data originate in a study of T-cell memory formation after mild COVID-19. TCRdb used MiXCR to reprocess the 5' RACE reads, holding one entry per CDR3 protein. The profile covers roughly 400,000 distinct CDR3 sequences, with about 15% appearing a single time and roughly 21% taken by the ten largest. The chain has TRBV28 and TRBJ1-1; D is uncertain. The sequencing sample was made of PBMCs or a T cell subset sorted from them (not recorded which). This sequence originates from a young man who had mild COVID-19 (a few samples of this study predate the infection). Cell type and time point are not known. CDR3 region: CASGIVGHSRENTEAFF. In nucleotides, the CDR3 is TGTGCCAGCGGGATCGTAGGCCACAGTCGAGAGAACACTGAAGCTTTCTTT. Variable domain in full (rest from reference TRBV28 and TRBJ1-1): DVKVTQSSRYLVKRTGEKVFLECVQDMDHENMFWYRQDPGLGLRLIYFSYDVKMKEKGDIPEGYSVSREKKERFSLILESASTNQTSMYLCASGIVGHSRENTEAFFGQGTRLTVV.